This T cell receptor (beta chain) was identified during a study of blood T cell repertoires in COVID-19. CDR1 SGHTA and CDR2 FQGNSA come from the germline V gene. There are 13 residues in the CDR3. V was shortened by 5 bases and J by 4 bases, with 9 bases between the two germline ends. Profiling relied on immunoSEQ multiplex PCR, and the TCRdb table lists in-frame clones only, not all of them. The sample includes about 220,000 clones, 83% seen only once; the top ten take more than 4.5%. The chain is built from TRBV7-2 and TRBJ2-1; D is unresolved. Sequenced material: PBMCs or T cells enriched from blood (not recorded which). The sequence derives from a woman in her fifties or sixties who had been exposed to COVID-19. The CDR3 sequence is CASSVTPYNEQFF. For the CDR3, the DNA is TGTGCCAGCAGCGTAACTCCGTACAATGAGCAGTTCTTC.